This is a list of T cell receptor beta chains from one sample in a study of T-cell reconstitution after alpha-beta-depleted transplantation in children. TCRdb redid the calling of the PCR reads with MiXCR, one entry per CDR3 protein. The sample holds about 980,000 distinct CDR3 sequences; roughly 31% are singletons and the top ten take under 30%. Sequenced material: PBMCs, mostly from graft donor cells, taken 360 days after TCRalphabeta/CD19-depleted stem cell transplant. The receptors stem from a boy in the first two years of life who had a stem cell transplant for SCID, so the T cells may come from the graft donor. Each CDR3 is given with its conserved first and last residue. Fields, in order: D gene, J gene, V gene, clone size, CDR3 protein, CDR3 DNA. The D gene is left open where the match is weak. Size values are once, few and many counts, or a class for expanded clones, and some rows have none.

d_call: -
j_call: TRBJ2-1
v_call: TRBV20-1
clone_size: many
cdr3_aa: CSARWGAWQFF
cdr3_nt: TGCAGTGCTAGATGGGGGGCCTGGCAGTTCTTC

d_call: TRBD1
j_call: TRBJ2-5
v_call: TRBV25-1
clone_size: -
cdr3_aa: CASSELDRVQETQYF
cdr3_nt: TGTGCCAGCAGTGAACTCGACAGGGTCCAAGAGACCCAGTACTTC

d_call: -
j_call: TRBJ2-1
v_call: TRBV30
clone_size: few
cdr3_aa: CASTLREEQFF
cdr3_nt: TGTGCCTCGACCTTAAGAGAGGAGCAGTTCTTC

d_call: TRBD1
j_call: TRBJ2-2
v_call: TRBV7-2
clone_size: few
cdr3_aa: CASTNRAGGLSGELFF
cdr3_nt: TGTGCCAGCACCAATAGGGCAGGGGGCCTGAGCGGGGAGCTGTTTTTT

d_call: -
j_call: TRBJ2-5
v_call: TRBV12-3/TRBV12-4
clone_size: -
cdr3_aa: CASRPGPRPEETQYF
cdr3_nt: TGTGCCAGCAGGCCGGGCCCCAGACCCGAAGAGACCCAGTACTTC

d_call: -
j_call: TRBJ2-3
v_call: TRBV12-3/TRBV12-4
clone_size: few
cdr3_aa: CASSWGALGGSGTQYF
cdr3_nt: TGTGCCAGCAGTTGGGGTGCCCTTGGGGGGTCGGGTACGCAGTATTTT

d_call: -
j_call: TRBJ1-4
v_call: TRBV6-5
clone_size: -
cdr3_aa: CASSSTGGPNEKLFF
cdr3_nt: TGTGCCAGCAGTTCCACCGGGGGGCCCAATGAAAAACTGTTTTTT

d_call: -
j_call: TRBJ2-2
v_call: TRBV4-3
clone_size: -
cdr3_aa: CASSQGYGAGELFF
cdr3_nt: TGCGCCAGCAGCCAGGGTTACGGGGCCGGGGAGCTGTTTTTT

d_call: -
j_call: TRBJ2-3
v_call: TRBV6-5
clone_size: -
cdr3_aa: CASSFTGTGTDTQYF
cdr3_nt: TGTGCCAGCAGTTTCACCGGGACTGGCACAGATACGCAGTATTTT

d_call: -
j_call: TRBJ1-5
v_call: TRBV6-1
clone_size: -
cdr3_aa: CASSEGVSQPQHF
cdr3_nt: TGTGCCAGCAGTGAAGGGGTCAGTCAGCCCCAGCATTTT

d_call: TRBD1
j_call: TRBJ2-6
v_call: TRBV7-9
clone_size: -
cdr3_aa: CASSFQGAVSGANVLTF
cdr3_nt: TGTGCCAGCAGCTTCCAGGGGGCCGTCTCTGGGGCCAACGTCCTGACTTTC

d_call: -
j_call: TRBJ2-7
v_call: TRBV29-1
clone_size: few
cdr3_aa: CSVEQPGRMSYEQYF
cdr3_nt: TGCAGCGTTGAACAGCCCGGGCGCATGTCCTACGAGCAGTACTTC

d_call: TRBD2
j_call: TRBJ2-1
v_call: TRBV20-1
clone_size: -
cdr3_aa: CSASWIRLAGGWVEQFF
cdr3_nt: TGCAGTGCTAGTTGGATTCGACTAGCGGGGGGGTGGGTTGAGCAGTTCTTC

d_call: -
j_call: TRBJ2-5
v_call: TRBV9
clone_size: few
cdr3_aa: CASSVELAGEETQYF
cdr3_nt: TGTGCCAGCAGCGTAGAGCTGGCAGGGGAAGAGACCCAGTACTTC

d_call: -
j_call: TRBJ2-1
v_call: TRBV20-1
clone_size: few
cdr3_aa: CSVFLSPNEQFF
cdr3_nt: TGCAGTGTCTTTCTTAGCCCCAATGAGCAGTTCTTC

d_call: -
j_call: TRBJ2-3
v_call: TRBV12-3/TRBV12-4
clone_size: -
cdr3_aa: CASSSGDSSTDTQYF
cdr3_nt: TGTGCCAGCAGTTCGGGGGACAGTAGCACAGATACGCAGTATTTT

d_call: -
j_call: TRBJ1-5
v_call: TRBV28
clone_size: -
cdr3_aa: CASSLYRRPNSNQPQHF
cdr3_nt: TGTGCCAGCAGTTTATATCGCAGGCCTAATAGCAATCAGCCCCAGCATTTT